What follows are 7 T cell receptor beta chains derived from one specimen sequenced in a study of neoadjuvant anti-PD-1 for oral cavity cancer. The assay was immunoSEQ multiplex PCR, and TCRdb's table has in-frame clones only and misses some. The data show roughly 16,000 clones, under 40% seen once. The time point is: after neoadjuvant nivolumab, at surgical resection. This specimen was tumor tissue, taken after nivolumab (anti-PD-1) treatment. These receptors were taken from a person between 40 and 85 years old with oral cavity squamous cell carcinoma.

This clone was counted between two and nine times. The chain combines TRBV5-6 with TRBJ2-7, with D uncertain. The CDR3 loop spans 14 amino acids. The V and J ends lost 5 bases and 0 bases respectively, with 12 bases between them. From germline, CDR1 is SGHDT and CDR2 YYEEEE. CDR3: CASSYSGVSYEQYF. For the CDR3, the DNA is TGTGCCAGCAGTTATTCCGGAGTCTCCTACGAGCAGTACTTC.

The rearrangement joins TRBV5-8 to TRBJ1-1; D might be TRBD1 (5 bases). Trimming cost V 5 bases and J 6 bases, with 23 bases left between them. The CDR3 runs to 16 residues. CDR1 and CDR2 (germline): SGHTS, YDEGEE. CDR3 residues: CASSKNGGFLVAEAFF. The CDR3 region has the DNA TGTGCCAGCAGTAAAAATGGGGGGTTTTTAGTCGCTGAAGCTTTCTTT.

This clone was detected only a few times. This chain uses TRBV4-3 with TRBJ2-7, with D hard to call. Trimming stripped 1 base from V and 0 bases from J, with 10 bases between. CDR3 length equals 15 residues. From germline, CDR1 is LGHNA and CDR2 YSLEER. Written as DNA, the CDR3 is TGCGCCAGCAGCCAAGGGGTGTCCCTCTCCTACGAGCAGTACTTC. This sequence encodes CASSQGVSLSYEQYF.

V gene TRBV6-6 combines with J gene TRBJ1-1; 7 nucleotides line up with TRBD1. V trimming: 6 bases; J trimming: 5 bases; junction bases outside the gene matches: 12. CDR1 is MNHNY, CDR2 SVGAGI, per germline (reference sequence). The CDR3 sequence is 15 residues long. Written as DNA, the CDR3 is TGTGCCAGCAGGAGTGAACAGGGGTGGGGGACTGAAGCTTTCTTT. Protein: CASRSEQGWGTEAFF.

The V gene is TRBV13, the J gene TRBJ1-6, with a weak D call TRBD1 (6 bases). Germline V lookup: CDR1 PRHDT, CDR2 FYEKMQ (reference sequence). Between the trimmed V and J ends, which lost 6 bases and 16 bases, there was a span of 16 bases. This CDR3 has 12 residues. The CDR3 spells CASRGDGGDLHF. The CDR3 coding sequence is TGTGCCAGCAGGGGAGACGGGGGCGATCTCCACTTT.

This clone has only a few counts. The J gene is TRBJ2-4, the V gene TRBV9; D remains ambiguous. Trimming cost V 0 bases and J 1 base, with 14 bases left between them. Germline CDR1 is SGDLS and CDR2 is YYNGEE. CDR3 length: 17 residues. CDR3 sequence: CASSVVGRELAKNIQYF. The DNA of the CDR3 is TGTGCCAGCAGCGTAGTTGGTAGAGAACTGGCCAAAAACATTCAGTACTTC.

The chain combines TRBV6-1 with TRBJ1-2; possibly TRBD1 for D (6 bases). The CDR3 loop spans 13 amino acids. The V gene's germline CDR1 is MNHNS and CDR2 SASEGT. V shed 6 bases and J shed 8 bases, with 16 bases lying between them. CDR3: CASSPLRGLGYTF. The DNA for the CDR3 is TGTGCCAGCAGCCCATTGAGGGGGTTAGGCTACACCTTC.